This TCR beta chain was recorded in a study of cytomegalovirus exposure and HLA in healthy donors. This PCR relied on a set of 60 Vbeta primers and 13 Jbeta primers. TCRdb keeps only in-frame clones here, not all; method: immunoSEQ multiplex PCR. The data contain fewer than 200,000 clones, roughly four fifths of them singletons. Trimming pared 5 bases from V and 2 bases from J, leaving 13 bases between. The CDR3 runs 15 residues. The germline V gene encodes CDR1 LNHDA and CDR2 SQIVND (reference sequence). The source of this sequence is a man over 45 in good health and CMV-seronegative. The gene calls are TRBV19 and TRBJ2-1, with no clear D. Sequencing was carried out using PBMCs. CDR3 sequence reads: CASSYAGFTYNEQFF. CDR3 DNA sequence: TGTGCCAGTAGTTATGCAGGTTTTACCTACAATGAGCAGTTCTTC.